A single T cell receptor beta chain is shown here with its context. The data derive from a study of blood T cell repertoires in COVID-19. Study overall: T cells, B-cell-depleted T cells, or PBMCs supplied cDNA or gDNA.

Assay: immunoSEQ multiplex PCR; the TCRdb copy retains only in-frame clones and omits some. The data show under 300,000 clones, approximately 84% seen once. Germline V gene data show CDR1 as MNHEY and CDR2 as SMNVEV (reference sequence). Trimming cost V 6 bases and J 7 bases; bases outside gene matches: 7. The CDR3 covers 14 residues. The sample taken for sequencing was peripheral blood. This TCR came from a man in his fifties or sixties with acute or convalescent COVID-19. The chain carries TRBV27 and TRBJ2-1; 9 nucleotides match TRBD1. CDR3 sequence reads: CASSPGTGRNEQFF. DNA of the CDR3: TGTGCCAGCAGCCCCGGGACAGGGAGAAATGAGCAGTTCTTC.